The rows below give T cell receptor beta chains drawn from one sample of a study of glioma-infiltrating T cells after dendritic cell vaccination. The repertoire was sequenced with immunoSEQ multiplex PCR; TCRdb's copy has only in-frame clones and lacks some. This sample carries tens of thousands of clones, 85% of them seen once, and the ten largest clones take roughly 8.8%. The sample was blood, taken after dendritic cell vaccination. The source is a human donor with glioblastoma. Both conserved end residues are part of each CDR3. A D gene is named only where the DNA matches it firmly. Clone size is not always given. Where it is, it says once, few, many or a class for expanded clones.

15,TRBJ2-3,TRBV7-6,-,TRBD2,TGTGCCAGCAGCTTGGGACTACCCATCCCAGATACGCAGTATTTT,CASSLGLPIPDTQYF
13,TRBJ2-7,TRBV30,once,-,TGTGCCTGGAGTGTCTTACAGGGCTACGAGCAGTACTTC,CAWSVLQGYEQYF
16,TRBJ2-1,TRBV7-2,few,TRBD2,TGTGCCAGCAGCTCCCAAAGCGGGGGGGTCTACAATGAGCAGTTCTTC,CASSSQSGGVYNEQFF
13,TRBJ2-5,TRBV4-1,-,-,TGCGCCAGCAGCCGGACAGCCCAAGAGACCCAGTACTTC,CASSRTAQETQYF
13,TRBJ2-7,TRBV9,-,TRBD2,TGTGCCAGCAGCCTGGGACTAGACTACGAGCAGTACTTC,CASSLGLDYEQYF
12,TRBJ1-1,TRBV30,-,TRBD1,TGTGCCTGGGGACAGGGAAACACTGAAGCTTTCTTT,CAWGQGNTEAFF
17,TRBJ2-2,TRBV5-6,-,-,TGTGCCAGCAGCTGGGCCCTAAAGGGGCCGGACACCGGGGAGCTGTTTTTT,CASSWALKGPDTGELFF
14,TRBJ1-1,TRBV30,-,-,TGTGCCTGGAGTACAGGGACCGCCCACACTGAAGCTTTCTTT,CAWSTGTAHTEAFF
14,TRBJ1-1,TRBV27,-,-,TGTGCCAGCAGTTTCGCCGCCTCGGGAACTGAAGCTTTCTTT,CASSFAASGTEAFF
13,TRBJ2-7,TRBV5-4,-,-,TGTGCCAGCAGCTTCACTCTGTCGGACGAGCAGTACTTC,CASSFTLSDEQYF
15,TRBJ2-7,TRBV10-3,-,TRBD2,TGTGCCATCAGAGGATCGGTGGGGGGGACCTACGAGCAGTACTTC,CAIRGSVGGTYEQYF
15,TRBJ1-1,TRBV19,few,-,TGTGCCAGTAGGGGGCTCATCGCGGTAGCCATTGAAGCTTTCTTT,CASRGLIAVAIEAFF
14,TRBJ1-1,TRBV30,-,-,TGTGCCTGGAGTAGCTTGGGGGGGAACACTGAAGCTTTCTTT,CAWSSLGGNTEAFF
15,TRBJ2-7,TRBV7-8,-,-,TGTGCCAGCAGCTCACGACGGGACACCTCATACGAGCAGTACTTC,CASSSRRDTSYEQYF
11,TRBJ2-4,TRBV9,-,-,TGTGCCAGCAGCGTTGGAGACATTCAGTACTTC,CASSVGDIQYF
11,TRBJ2-7,TRBV5-1,-,TRBD1,TGCGCCAGCAGCCCCGGACAGGGACGGTACTTC,CASSPGQGRYF
14,TRBJ2-7,TRBV5-6,-,TRBD1,TGTGCCAGCAGCTTTAGGACAGGGGCCTACGAGCAGTACTTC,CASSFRTGAYEQYF
17,TRBJ2-7,TRBV7-2,once,TRBD1,TGTGCCAGCAGCTTAAGCAGGACAGGGGGCCGTCTCTACGAGCAGTACTTC,CASSLSRTGGRLYEQYF
10,TRBJ1-1,TRBV20-1,-,-,TGCAGTGCTAGCGCGACTGAAGCTTTCTTT,CSASATEAFF
14,TRBJ2-2,TRBV5-1,-,-,TGCGCCAGCAGGACTAGACTAGGACCCGGGGAGCTGTTTTTT,CASRTRLGPGELFF
11,TRBJ1-1,TRBV30,-,-,TGTGCCATGGAGAGGAATACTGAAGCTTTCTTT,CAMERNTEAFF
14,TRBJ2-2,TRBV5-1,-,TRBD1,TGCGCCAGCAGCCCGGGACAGGGTCACGGGGAGCTGTTTTTT,CASSPGQGHGELFF
13,TRBJ1-4,TRBV13,-,TRBD1,TGTGCCAGCAGCTCTGGGGACAGTGAAAAACTGTTTTTT,CASSSGDSEKLFF
17,TRBJ1-5,TRBV7-3,-,TRBD1,TGTGCCAGCAGCCATCCCGGGACAGACCTATACAATCAGCCCCAGCATTTT,CASSHPGTDLYNQPQHF
14,TRBJ1-2,TRBV19,-,-,TGTGCCAGTAGTCTTCTTGAGAGAGGTTGGGGCTACACCTTC,CASSLLERGWGYTF
19,TRBJ1-2,TRBV19,few,TRBD1,TGTGCCAGTAGTATCAAGACAGACTTCCCGGGACAGGGGGCATATGGCTACACCTTC,CASSIKTDFPGQGAYGYTF
15,TRBJ1-2,TRBV6-5,-,-,TGTGCCAGCAGCCCCCGCGGCAGGGGAAACTATGGCTACACCTTC,CASSPRGRGNYGYTF
17,TRBJ1-4,TRBV19,-,-,TGTGCCAGTAGTATAGGATTCGGAGGGGCAAGGGATGAAAAACTGTTTTTT,CASSIGFGGARDEKLFF
18,TRBJ2-3,TRBV25-1,-,-,TGTGCCAGCAGTGGCCACCTATCGGGACAAGCGAGCACAGATACGCAGTATTTT,CASSGHLSGQASTDTQYF
14,TRBJ2-7,TRBV7-8,-,TRBD2,TGTGCCAGCAGCTTCGGGACTAGATCCTACGAGCAGTACTTC,CASSFGTRSYEQYF
15,TRBJ2-2,TRBV30,-,-,TGTGCCTGGAGAACACCAGGGTTAAGGGCCGGGGAGCTGTTTTTT,CAWRTPGLRAGELFF
19,TRBJ2-3,TRBV19,-,-,TGTGCCAGTAGTATTCGGCACAGGCTTCGGTTGGGAGGCTCATCTACGCAGTATTTT,CASSIRHRLRLGGSSTQYF
14,TRBJ2-1,TRBV6-5,-,-,TGTGCCAGCAGTTACTCCCCCCTCGGCAATGAGCAGTTCTTC,CASSYSPLGNEQFF
15,TRBJ1-1,TRBV2,-,TRBD1,TGTGCCAGCAGCGGACAGGGGGCGCGGAGCACTGAAGCTTTCTTT,CASSGQGARSTEAFF
15,TRBJ2-5,TRBV9,-,TRBD2,TGTGCCAGCAGCGCTAGCGGGGATCTGAGGGAGACCCAGTACTTC,CASSASGDLRETQYF
12,TRBJ1-1,TRBV7-3,-,-,TGCGCCGTAAGCCCCCGCGGGACTGAAGCTTTCTTT,CAVSPRGTEAFF
15,TRBJ2-3,TRBV5-8,-,TRBD1,TGTGCCAGCAGCCCTGGGACAGTCAGCACAGATACGCAGTATTTT,CASSPGTVSTDTQYF
13,TRBJ2-5,TRBV10-3,-,TRBD2,TGTGCCACCATGATAGCGGGGGAAGAGACCCAGTACTTC,CATMIAGEETQYF
14,TRBJ2-7,TRBV2,-,TRBD2,TGTGCCAGCAGTCAGCACGGGGGGGTATACGAGCAGTACTTC,CASSQHGGVYEQYF
14,TRBJ1-2,TRBV2,few,-,TGTGCCAGCGTGGACAGCACACTTAACTATGGCTACACCTTC,CASVDSTLNYGYTF
15,TRBJ1-2,TRBV7-3,-,-,TGTGCCAGCAGCTTGTCCGGGGGAGCCAACTATGGCTACACCTTC,CASSLSGGANYGYTF
12,TRBJ1-1,TRBV7-9,-,-,TGTGCCAGCAGCTGGGGGCCCACTGAAGCTTTCTTT,CASSWGPTEAFF
14,TRBJ1-4,TRBV7-8,few,-,TGTGCCAGCAGCTTAGGGACAGTGGATGAAAAACTGTTTTTT,CASSLGTVDEKLFF
14,TRBJ2-2,TRBV6-1,-,-,TGTGCCAGCAGAGTGGACTACAACACCGGGGAGCTGTTTTTT,CASRVDYNTGELFF
16,TRBJ2-1,TRBV6-5,few,-,TGTGCCAGCAGTTATGTAACACCCGAGTCGAGGAATGAGCAGTTCTTC,CASSYVTPESRNEQFF
14,TRBJ1-2,TRBV6-6,-,TRBD1,TGTGCCAGCAGCAGGGACAGGGTGGGGGGAGGCTACACCTTC,CASSRDRVGGGYTF
13,TRBJ2-1,TRBV9,-,-,TGTGCCAGCAGCACCCGACGGGACAATGAGCAGTTCTTC,CASSTRRDNEQFF
16,TRBJ1-2,TRBV27,-,TRBD1,TGTGCCAGCAGTTTTGCCAGCGGAGGGGGCGTTACTGGCTACACCTTC,CASSFASGGGVTGYTF
18,TRBJ2-7,TRBV4-2,few,TRBD2,TGTGCCAGCAGCCAAGATCTGAGCGGGGGGGCGGTATTCTACGAGCAGTACTTC,CASSQDLSGGAVFYEQYF
18,TRBJ2-7,TRBV27,-,TRBD2,TGTGCCAGCAGTTCAACCCCGGGACTAGCGGCCTTCTCCTGGGGGCAGTACTTC,CASSSTPGLAAFSWGQYF
15,TRBJ2-7,TRBV5-1,-,-,TGCGCCAGCAGTCCGATTACAGGGAAGATATCAGGGAGGTACTTC,CASSPITGKISGRYF
16,TRBJ2-7,TRBV4-2,-,-,TGTGCCAGCAGCCCAGTTTCCCCAGACAGCTCCTACGAGCAGTACTTC,CASSPVSPDSSYEQYF
16,TRBJ1-2,TRBV18,-,-,TGTGCCAGCTCACCTAATACCGGGACAAATAACTATGGCTACACCTTC,CASSPNTGTNNYGYTF
12,TRBJ1-6,TRBV28,once,TRBD1,TGTGCCAGCCGGGGACAGGGCTCACCCCTCCACTTT,CASRGQGSPLHF
15,TRBJ2-7,TRBV28,-,-,TGTGCCAGCAGTTTAATCGGCCTAGCTGCCTACGAGCAGTACTTC,CASSLIGLAAYEQYF
17,TRBJ2-1,TRBV4-3,-,TRBD2,TGCGCCAGCAGCCCGGCTCTTATGACTAGCGGGGGTAGTGAGCAGTTCTTC,CASSPALMTSGGSEQFF
15,TRBJ2-1,TRBV6-1,-,TRBD2,TGTGCCAGCAGGTTCACTAGCGGGGGGAGAAATGAGCAGTTCTTC,CASRFTSGGRNEQFF
16,TRBJ1-6,TRBV4-1,-,-,TGCGCCAGCAGCCCCCCTGTGGCCAGACCGGGTTCACCCCTCCACTTT,CASSPPVARPGSPLHF
14,TRBJ2-3,TRBV13,-,TRBD1,TGTGCCAGCAGCCCGGGACAGGGGGCGGTTACGCAGTATTTT,CASSPGQGAVTQYF